This note documents a single T cell receptor beta chain sequence. In the source study's methods: Estimation of nucleated cell counts relied on the amplification of reference gene primers. The repertoire was sequenced with immunoSEQ multiplex PCR; TCRdb's copy has only in-frame clones and lacks some. The V and J calls and clone size come from that table; D and trimming were worked out from the DNA. The sample carries a few hundred thousand clones, 80% to 90% recorded once. There are 16 residues in the CDR3. Germline V gene data show CDR1 as SGHNT and CDR2 as YYREEE (reference sequence). V lost 0 bases to trimming and J lost 3 bases; unmatched junction nucleotides: 4. The sample is drawn from a study of blood T cell repertoires in COVID-19. About the research overall: Collection of acute and convalescent COVID-19 samples took place in the United States, Italy and Spain.

Participant ages covered roughly 18 to 89 years across around 22 US areas. The study assigned cohorts using participant-reported clinical history. The TCR originated in a man aged 18-30 years who had recovered from COVID-19. Input material: PBMCs or T cells enriched from blood (not recorded which). The rearrangement links TRBV5-4 to TRBJ2-1, with TRBD2 identical over 9 bases. CDR3 amino acids: CASSLGRGGLYNEQFF. CDR3 coding DNA: TGTGCCAGCAGCTTGGGGCGGGGGGGCCTCTACAATGAGCAGTTCTTC.